The 4 T cell receptor beta chains below come from one sample, sequenced in a study of a mutant IDH1 vaccine in newly diagnosed glioma. No cognate antigen is known for these TCRs. TCRdb's copy holds only in-frame clones and misses some; the assay was immunoSEQ multiplex PCR. This table holds more than 55,000 clones, around 84% found once. The time point denotes: week 35, safety follow-up. The content of each vaccine dose was 300 ug of mutant IDH1 20-mer peptide, and topical imiquimod accompanied it. The input for sequencing was PBMCs, taken from a glioma patient whose treatment included an IDH1 peptide vaccine. Receptors originate from a man aged 25-45 years with glioma.

V is TRBV5-1 and J is TRBJ2-7; TRBD2 aligns across 11 bases. CDR1 SGHRS and CDR2 YFSETQ come from the germline V gene. This CDR3 region has 20 residues. Trimming cost V 0 bases and J 2 bases; bases outside gene matches: 16. The CDR3 sequence: CASSLAERLAGSYLPYEQYF. DNA of the CDR3: TGCGCCAGCAGCTTGGCCGAGCGACTAGCGGGGAGTTATCTCCCCTACGAGCAGTACTTC.

The rearrangement joins TRBV9 to TRBJ2-7; tentatively, D is TRBD1 or TRBD2 (5 bases each). V shed 0 bases and J shed 0 bases, with 13 bases lying between them. The CDR3 totals 16 residues. CDR1 and CDR2 (germline): SGDLS, YYNGEE. CDR3 protein: CASSVDGAGSSYEQYF. The CDR3 nucleotides read TGTGCCAGCAGCGTAGATGGGGCAGGGAGCTCCTACGAGCAGTACTTC.

The chain has TRBV5-5 and TRBJ1-2; 8 nucleotides line up with TRBD1. Germline CDR1 and CDR2: SGHKS and YYEKEE (reference sequence). The CDR3 contains 17 residues. V shed 0 bases, J shed 4 bases, and the junction held 11 bases outside the gene matches. The DNA for the CDR3 is TGTGCCAGCAGCTTGGTGGAGCCGGGACAGGTTTGCTATGGCTACACCTTC. Residues: CASSLVEPGQVCYGYTF. Using reference TRBV5-5 and TRBJ1-2 for the parts outside the CDR3, the full variable domain is DAGVTQSPTHLIKTRGQQVTLRCSPISGHKSVSWYQQVLGQGPQFIFQYYEKEERGRGNFPDRFSARQFPNYSSELNVNALLLGDSALYLCASSLVEPGQVCYGYTFGSGTRLTVV.

The rearrangement links TRBV7-2 to TRBJ2-7; TRBD1 is a possible D gene (5 bases). The CDR3 has 14 residues. V lost 3 bases to trimming and J lost 0 bases, with 9 bases between them. Per the germline V gene, CDR1 is SGHTA and CDR2 is FQGNSA. The CDR3 region has the DNA TGTGCCAGCAGCTTTCAGGGAATCTCCTACGAGCAGTACTTC. Protein product: CASSFQGISYEQYF.